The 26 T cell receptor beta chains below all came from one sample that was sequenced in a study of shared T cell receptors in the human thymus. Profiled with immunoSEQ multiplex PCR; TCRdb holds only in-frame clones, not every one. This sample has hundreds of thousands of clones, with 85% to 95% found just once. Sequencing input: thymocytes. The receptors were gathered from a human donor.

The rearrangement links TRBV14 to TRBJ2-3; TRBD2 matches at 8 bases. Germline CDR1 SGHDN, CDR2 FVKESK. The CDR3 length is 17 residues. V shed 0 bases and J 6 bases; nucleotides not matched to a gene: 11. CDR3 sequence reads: CASSQDHSGGSRDTQYF. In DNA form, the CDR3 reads TGTGCCAGCAGCCAAGATCACAGCGGGGGATCGAGGGATACGCAGTATTTT.

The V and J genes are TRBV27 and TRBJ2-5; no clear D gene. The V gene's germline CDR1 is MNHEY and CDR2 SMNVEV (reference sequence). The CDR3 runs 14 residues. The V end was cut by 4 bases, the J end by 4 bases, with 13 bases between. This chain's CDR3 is CASSSGRIRETQYF. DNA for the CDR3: TGTGCCAGCAGTTCCGGACGGATTAGAGAGACCCAGTACTTC.

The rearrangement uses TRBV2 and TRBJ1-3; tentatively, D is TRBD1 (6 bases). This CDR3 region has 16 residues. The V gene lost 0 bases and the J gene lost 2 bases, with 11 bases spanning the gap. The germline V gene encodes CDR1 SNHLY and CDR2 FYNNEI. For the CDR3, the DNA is TGTGCCAGCAGTGAAGCGCGCGGGGGGCCTGGAAACACCATATATTTT. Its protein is CASSEARGGPGNTIYF.

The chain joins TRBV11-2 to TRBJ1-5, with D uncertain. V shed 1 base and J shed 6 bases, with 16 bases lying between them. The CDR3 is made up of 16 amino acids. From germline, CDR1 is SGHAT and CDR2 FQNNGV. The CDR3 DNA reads TGTGCCAGCAGCTTAGTCCGGGATGGCTCGGGTCAGCCCCAGCATTTT. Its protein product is CASSLVRDGSGQPQHF.

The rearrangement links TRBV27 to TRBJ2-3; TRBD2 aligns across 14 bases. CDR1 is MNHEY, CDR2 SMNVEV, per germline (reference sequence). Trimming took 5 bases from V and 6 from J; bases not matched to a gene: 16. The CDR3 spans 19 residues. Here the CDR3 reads CASSPIPRLAGGPRDTQYF. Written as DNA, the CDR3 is TGTGCCAGCAGTCCAATCCCCCGACTAGCGGGAGGGCCACGTGATACGCAGTATTTT.

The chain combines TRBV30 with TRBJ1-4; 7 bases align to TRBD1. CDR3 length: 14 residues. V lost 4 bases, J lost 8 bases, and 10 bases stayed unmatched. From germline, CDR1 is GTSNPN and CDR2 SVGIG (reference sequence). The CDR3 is CAWMSTGQMEKLFF. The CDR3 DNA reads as TGTGCCTGGATGTCCACGGGACAGATGGAAAAACTGTTTTTT.

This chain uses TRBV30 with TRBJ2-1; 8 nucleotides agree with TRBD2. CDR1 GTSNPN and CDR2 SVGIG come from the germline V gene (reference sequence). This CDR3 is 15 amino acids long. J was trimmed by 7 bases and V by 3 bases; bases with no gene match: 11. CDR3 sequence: CAWRPMERGRNEQFF. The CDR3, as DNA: TGTGCCTGGAGGCCGATGGAGCGGGGGAGAAATGAGCAGTTCTTC.

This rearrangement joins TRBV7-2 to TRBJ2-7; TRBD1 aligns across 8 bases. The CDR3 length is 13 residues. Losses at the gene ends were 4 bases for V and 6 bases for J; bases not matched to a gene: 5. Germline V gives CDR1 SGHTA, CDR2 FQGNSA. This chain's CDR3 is CASSYLTGAEQYF. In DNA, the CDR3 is TGTGCCAGCAGCTACCTGACAGGGGCCGAGCAGTACTTC. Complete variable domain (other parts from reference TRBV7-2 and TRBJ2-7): GAGVSQSPSNKVTEKGKDVELRCDPISGHTALYWYRQSLGQGLEFLIYFQGNSAPDKSGLPSDRFSAERTGGSVSTLTIQRTQQEDSAVYLCASSYLTGAEQYFGPGTRLTVT.

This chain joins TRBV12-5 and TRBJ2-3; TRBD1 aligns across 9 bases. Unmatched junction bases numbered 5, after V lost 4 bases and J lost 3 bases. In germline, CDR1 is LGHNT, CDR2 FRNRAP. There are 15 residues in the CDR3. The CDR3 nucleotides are TGTGCTAGTGGTTGGGGGACAGGGTGGACAGATACGCAGTATTTT. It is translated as CASGWGTGWTDTQYF.

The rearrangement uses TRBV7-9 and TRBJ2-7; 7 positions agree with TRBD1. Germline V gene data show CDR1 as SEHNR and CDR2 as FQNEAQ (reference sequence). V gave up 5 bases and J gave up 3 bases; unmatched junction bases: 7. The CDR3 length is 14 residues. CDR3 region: CASSRMGQHYEQYF. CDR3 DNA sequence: TGTGCCAGCAGCCGTATGGGACAGCACTACGAGCAGTACTTC.

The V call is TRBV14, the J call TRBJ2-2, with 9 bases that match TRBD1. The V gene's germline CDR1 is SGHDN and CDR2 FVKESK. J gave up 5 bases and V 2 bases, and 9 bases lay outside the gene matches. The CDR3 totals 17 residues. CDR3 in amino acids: CASSQSLRDRATGELFF. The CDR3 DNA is TGTGCCAGCAGCCAAAGCTTAAGGGACAGGGCAACCGGGGAGCTGTTTTTT.

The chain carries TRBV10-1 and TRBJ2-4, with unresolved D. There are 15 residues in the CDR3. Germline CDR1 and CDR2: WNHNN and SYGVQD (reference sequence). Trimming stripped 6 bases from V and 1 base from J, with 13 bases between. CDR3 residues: CASRVHSKAKNIQYF. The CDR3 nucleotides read TGCGCCAGCAGGGTTCATTCTAAGGCCAAAAACATTCAGTACTTC.

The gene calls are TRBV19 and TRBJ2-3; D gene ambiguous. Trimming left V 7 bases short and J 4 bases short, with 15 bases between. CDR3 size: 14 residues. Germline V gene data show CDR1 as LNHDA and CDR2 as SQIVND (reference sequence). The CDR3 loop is CASTLGLVADTQYF. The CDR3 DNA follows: TGTGCCAGTACCCTGGGTCTTGTGGCAGATACGCAGTATTTT.

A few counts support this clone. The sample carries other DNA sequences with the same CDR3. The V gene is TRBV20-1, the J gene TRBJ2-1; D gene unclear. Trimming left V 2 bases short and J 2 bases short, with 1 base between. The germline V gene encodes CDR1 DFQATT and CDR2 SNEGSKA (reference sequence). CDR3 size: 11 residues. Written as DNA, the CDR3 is TGCAGTGCTAGAACCTACAATGAGCAGTTCTTC. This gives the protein CSARTYNEQFF.

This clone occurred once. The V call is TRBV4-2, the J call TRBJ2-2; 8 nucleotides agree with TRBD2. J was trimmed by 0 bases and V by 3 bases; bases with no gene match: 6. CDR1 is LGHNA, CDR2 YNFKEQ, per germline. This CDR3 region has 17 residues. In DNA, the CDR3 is TGTGCCAGCAGCCAGGATATAGCGGGATCGAACACCGGGGAGCTGTTTTTT. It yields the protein CASSQDIAGSNTGELFF.

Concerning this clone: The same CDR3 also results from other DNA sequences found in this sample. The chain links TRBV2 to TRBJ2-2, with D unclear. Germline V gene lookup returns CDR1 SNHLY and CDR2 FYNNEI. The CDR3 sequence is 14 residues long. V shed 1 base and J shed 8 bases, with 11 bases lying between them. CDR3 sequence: CASSEEVRKGELFF. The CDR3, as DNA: TGTGCCAGCAGTGAAGAGGTCCGCAAAGGGGAGCTGTTTTTT. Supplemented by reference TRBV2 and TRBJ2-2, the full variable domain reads EPEVTQTPSHQVTQMGQEVILRCVPISNHLYFYWYRQILGQKVEFLVSFYNNEISEKSEIFDDQFSVERPDGSNFTLKIRSTKLEDSAMYFCASSEEVRKGELFFGEGSRLTVL.

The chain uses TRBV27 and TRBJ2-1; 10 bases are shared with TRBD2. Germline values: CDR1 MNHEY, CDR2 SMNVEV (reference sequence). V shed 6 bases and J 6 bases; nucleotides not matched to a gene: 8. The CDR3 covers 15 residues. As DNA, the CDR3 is TGTGCCAGCAGCCGAACTAGCGGGATGTTCAATGAGCAGTTCTTC. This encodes CASSRTSGMFNEQFF.

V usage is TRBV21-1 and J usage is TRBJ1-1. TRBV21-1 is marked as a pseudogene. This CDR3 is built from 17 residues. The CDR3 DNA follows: TGTGCCAGCAGCAAAGTAAGCGAGGGTGGTTTCCACACTGAAGCTTTCTTT. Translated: CASSKVSEGGFHTEAFF.

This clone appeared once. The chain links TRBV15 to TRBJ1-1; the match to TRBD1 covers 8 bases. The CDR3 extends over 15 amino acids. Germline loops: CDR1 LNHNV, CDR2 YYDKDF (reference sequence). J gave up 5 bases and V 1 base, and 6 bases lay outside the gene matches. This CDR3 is CATSRVQGVWTEAFF. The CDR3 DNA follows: TGTGCCACCAGCAGAGTACAGGGGGTATGGACTGAAGCTTTCTTT.

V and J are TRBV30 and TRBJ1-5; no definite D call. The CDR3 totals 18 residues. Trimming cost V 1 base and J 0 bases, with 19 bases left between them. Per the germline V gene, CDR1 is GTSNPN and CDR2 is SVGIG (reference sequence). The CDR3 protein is CAWSDPKPVGDSNQPQHF. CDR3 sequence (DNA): TGTGCCTGGAGTGATCCCAAACCGGTTGGGGATAGCAATCAGCCCCAGCATTTT.

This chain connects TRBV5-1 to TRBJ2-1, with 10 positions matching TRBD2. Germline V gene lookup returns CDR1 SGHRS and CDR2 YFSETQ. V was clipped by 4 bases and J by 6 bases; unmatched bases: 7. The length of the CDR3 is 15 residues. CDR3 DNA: TGCGCCAGCAGCCTGAGCGGGAGGGCCATCAATGAGCAGTTCTTC. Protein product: CASSLSGRAINEQFF.

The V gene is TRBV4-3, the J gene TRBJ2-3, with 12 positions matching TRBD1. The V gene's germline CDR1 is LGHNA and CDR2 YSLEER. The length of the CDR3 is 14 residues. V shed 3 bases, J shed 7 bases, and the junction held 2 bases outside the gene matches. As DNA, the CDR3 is TGCGCCAGCAGCCATGGGACAGGGGGCCATACGCAGTATTTT. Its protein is CASSHGTGGHTQYF.

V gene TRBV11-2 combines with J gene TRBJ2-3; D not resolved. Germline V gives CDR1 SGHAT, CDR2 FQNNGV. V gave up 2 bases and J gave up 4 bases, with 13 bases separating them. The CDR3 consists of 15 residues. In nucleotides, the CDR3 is TGTGCCAGCAGCTTACCGCCGGCTCCAGCAGATACGCAGTATTTT. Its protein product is CASSLPPAPADTQYF.

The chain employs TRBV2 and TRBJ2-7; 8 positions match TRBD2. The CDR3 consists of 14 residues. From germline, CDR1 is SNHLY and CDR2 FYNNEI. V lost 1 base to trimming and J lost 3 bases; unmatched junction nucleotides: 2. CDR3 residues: CASSEGTSCYEQYF. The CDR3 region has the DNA TGTGCCAGCAGTGAAGGGACTAGCTGCTACGAGCAGTACTTC.

CDR3 region: CASSYSGGDNTIYF. The CDR3 region has the DNA TGTGCCAGCAGTTACTCGGGGGGGGACAACACCATATATTTT. The chain recombines TRBV6-6 with TRBJ1-3, with D maybe TRBD1 (5 bases). With 0 bases removed from V and 7 bases from J, the gap between germline ends came to 10 bases. The CDR3 loop spans 14 amino acids. Germline CDR1 reads MNHNY; CDR2 reads SVGAGI (reference sequence).

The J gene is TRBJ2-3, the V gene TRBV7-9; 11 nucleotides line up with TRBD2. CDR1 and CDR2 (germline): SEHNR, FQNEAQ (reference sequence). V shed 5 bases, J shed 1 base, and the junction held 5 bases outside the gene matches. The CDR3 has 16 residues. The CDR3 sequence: CASSALAGVGTDTQYF. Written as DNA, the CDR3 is TGTGCCAGCAGCGCACTAGCGGGAGTAGGCACAGATACGCAGTATTTT.